This T cell receptor beta chain was identified in a study of tumor-infiltrating lymphocytes in primary liver carcinoma. Taking about 20-31 mg of unsorted bulk tissue, the authors co-extracted RNA and DNA. The investigators made TCR beta cDNA from around 540 ng total RNA, using a constant-region primer. For TCR beta, libraries were produced by three nested multiplex PCR rounds using slightly modified ARM-PCR. Running ten to eleven cycles apiece, the first two PCR rounds relied on TRBV1-TRBV30 forward primers together with a C-beta reverse primer. MiXCR, run by TCRdb on the multiplex PCR reads, gives a single entry per CDR3 protein. Among 90,000 to 100,000 distinct CDR3 sequences listed, more than 60% were seen once. CDR1 MNHNY and CDR2 SVGAGI come from the germline V gene (reference sequence). This CDR3 is 12 amino acids long. In regard to this clonotype: A read error may account for a junction end that differs from germline.

This sequence was found in a woman in her sixties or seventies with primary liver carcinoma and hepatitis B virus infection. The chain couples TRBV6-6 to TRBJ2-1; D is ambiguous. Input material: liver tumor tissue from sampling region 5. Indicated subset: tumor region T5, tumor centre. The CDR3 region has the DNA TGTGTCAGCAGTTACTTAAACAATGAGCAATTCTTC. Translated: CVSSYLNNEQFF.